Below, 7 T cell receptor beta chains from the same sample are listed, as sequenced in a study of T cell changes during pregnancy in multiple sclerosis. Clones were read by immunoSEQ multiplex PCR, and TCRdb kept only the in-frame ones, dropping some. The table has approximately 72,000 clones, 80% to 95% seen once. The sample consisted of peripheral blood, taken in the first trimester of pregnancy. The origin of the receptors is a female donor in good health, enrolled as a control in a pregnancy study.

The V call is TRBV28, the J call TRBJ2-7; TRBD2 aligns across 8 bases. CDR1 and CDR2 from the germline V gene are MDHEN and SYDVKM. The CDR3 is made up of 15 amino acids. V shed 3 bases, J shed 0 bases, and the junction held 4 bases outside the gene matches. The CDR3 DNA reads TGTGCCAGCAGTTTCTTAGCGGGGAGCTCCTACGAGCAGTACTTC. Its translation is CASSFLAGSSYEQYF.

The CDR3: CASSQGLLYGYTF. The DNA of the CDR3 is TGCGCCAGCAGCCAGGGACTGCTCTATGGCTACACCTTC. The chain is built from TRBV5-1 and TRBJ1-2, with TRBD1 as a possible D gene (5 bases). Trimming left V 4 bases short and J 4 bases short, with 11 bases between. In germline, CDR1 is SGHRS, CDR2 YFSETQ. This CDR3 has 13 residues.

The genes are TRBV11-3 and TRBJ2-7; maybe TRBD1 (6 bases). The V end lost 4 bases, the J end lost 2 bases, and 15 bases lay between the germline ends. Germline lookup yields CDR1 SGHNT and CDR2 YENEEA. The CDR3 spans 15 residues. The CDR3 region is CASSSRGLLPYEQYF. DNA of the CDR3: TGTGCCAGCAGCTCCAGGGGCCTCCTCCCCTACGAGCAGTACTTC.

This clone was seen once. The V and J genes are TRBV29-1 and TRBJ2-7; a possible D gene is TRBD2 (6 bases). Looked up from germline, CDR1 is SQVTM and CDR2 is ANQGSEA. Deletions cut 1 base from V and 1 base from J, with 23 bases between. CDR3 length: 18 amino acids. CDR3 nucleotides: TGCAGCGTTGAAGGCCCCTCGCGAGCTAGCGTGAATTCCTACGAGCAGTACTTC. Residues: CSVEGPSRASVNSYEQYF.

The gene calls are TRBV5-1 and TRBJ2-5; possibly TRBD1 for D (5 bases). V was pared by 2 bases and J by 0 bases, with 8 bases between. CDR1 is SGHRS, CDR2 YFSETQ, per germline. The CDR3 is 14 residues long. CDR3 bases: TGCGCCAGCAGCTTCGCAGGGTACCAAGAGACCCAGTACTTC. This gives the protein CASSFAGYQETQYF.

In regard to this clone: Different DNA sequences within this sample yield the same CDR3. This chain connects TRBV9 to TRBJ2-3; 8 bases are a match to TRBD2. The CDR3 is 15 amino acids. V shed 2 bases, J shed 1 base, and the junction held 3 bases outside the gene matches. Germline V lookup: CDR1 SGDLS, CDR2 YYNGEE. Here the CDR3 reads CASSVAGGGTDTQYF. The CDR3, as DNA: TGTGCCAGCAGCGTTGCCGGGGGGGGCACAGATACGCAGTATTTT.

The chain uses TRBV19 and TRBJ1-2; 8 bases are shared with TRBD1. Trimming took 1 base from V and 2 from J; bases not matched to a gene: 6. The CDR3 consists of 16 residues. Germline loops: CDR1 LNHDA, CDR2 SQIVND (reference sequence). The chain's CDR3 is CASSIGGTGRNYGYTF. CDR3 in DNA: TGTGCCAGTAGTATAGGAGGGACAGGTCGAAACTATGGCTACACCTTC.